Reported below is one TCR beta chain. Its antigen is unidentified. Using immunoSEQ multiplex PCR, the repertoire was profiled, and TCRdb retains in-frame clones only, with some absent. The sample yields about 1 million clones, 70% to 80% seen once. These data are taken from a study of shared clonotypes between healthy human individuals. Study-wide points: As a rule, naive subsets had a larger estimated richness than memory subsets.

The germline V gene encodes CDR1 MDHEN and CDR2 SYDVKM. The CDR3 has 13 amino acids. Deletions cut 4 bases from V and 5 bases from J, with 12 bases between. The source material was memory CD4+ T cells sorted from blood. Subset specified: CD45RA-negative fraction. The receptor's source is a man aged 18 to 35 in good health. The J gene is TRBJ2-7, the V gene TRBV28; D is undetermined. The CDR3 is CASSYSVKNEQYF. The CDR3 nucleotides read TGTGCCAGCAGTTACTCGGTAAAGAACGAGCAGTACTTC.